This passage covers 27 T cell receptor beta chains from one sample sequenced in a study of blood T cell repertoires in COVID-19. This table comes from immunoSEQ multiplex PCR, and its TCRdb copy is limited to in-frame clones, with some not included. The repertoire holds about 210,000 clones, with 81% as singletons. The sequenced sample was PBMCs or T cells enriched from blood (not recorded which). The source is a woman between 50 and 59 years old with acute COVID-19.

This clone has just a few counts. The chain links TRBV6-5 to TRBJ1-5, with a weak D call TRBD1 (5 bases). The V gene's germline CDR1 is MNHEY and CDR2 SVGAGI. CDR3 size: 15 residues. V dropped 6 bases and J dropped 7 bases, with 19 bases sitting between them. The CDR3 sequence: CASSRTYSGDQPQHF. The CDR3 DNA sequence: TGTGCCAGCAGCCGCACCTATTCGGGGGACCAGCCCCAGCATTTT.

The chain employs TRBV5-4 and TRBJ2-5; 9 bases map to TRBD2. The V and J ends lost 4 bases and 1 base, in that order; junction bases with no gene match: 5. Looked up from germline, CDR1 is SGHNT and CDR2 is YYREEE (reference sequence). This CDR3 has 15 amino acids. CDR3 sequence reads: CASSTGLAFQETQYF. The CDR3 DNA reads as TGTGCCAGCAGCACGGGACTAGCTTTCCAAGAGACCCAGTACTTC.

This chain connects TRBV11-1 to TRBJ2-7; TRBD1 agrees at 7 bases. The junction had 5 bases not matched to a gene; V was cut back by 3 bases and J by 0 bases. This CDR3 spans 15 amino acids. The V gene's germline CDR1 is SGHAT and CDR2 FQDESV (reference sequence). CDR3 bases: TGTGCCAGCAGCTTCCCCGGGACAGCCTCCTACGAGCAGTACTTC. This sequence encodes CASSFPGTASYEQYF.

The chain combines TRBV6-2 or TRBV6-3 with TRBJ2-2; D perhaps matches TRBD2 (5 bases). The CDR3 spans 15 residues. Germline loops: CDR1 MNHEY, CDR2 SVGEGT. Trimming removed 5 bases at V and 6 bases at J, with 16 bases between. CDR3 sequence (DNA): TGTGCCAGCAGTAGAGGGCCAGGCGATCCCGGGGAGCTGTTTTTT. Its translation: CASSRGPGDPGELFF.

This clone has a handful of counts. The rearrangement uses TRBV6-5 and TRBJ2-5; TRBD2 matches at 8 bases. V gave up 1 base and J gave up 6 bases; unmatched junction bases: 10. The CDR3 length is 16 residues. The V gene's germline CDR1 is MNHEY and CDR2 SVGAGI. The DNA of the CDR3 is TGTGCCAGCAGTTACTTCCGGGGGGGATTTGAAAAGACCCAGTACTTC. This encodes CASSYFRGGFEKTQYF.

The count of this clone is one. J is TRBJ2-5 and V is TRBV9, with 9 bases that match TRBD2. The CDR3 sequence is 16 residues long. J was trimmed by 4 bases and V by 1 base; bases with no gene match: 8. Germline CDR1 SGDLS, CDR2 YYNGEE. The CDR3 DNA sequence: TGTGCCAGCAGCGTACTGCGGGAGGGCCCCCCAGAGACCCAGTACTTC. Translated, it gives CASSVLREGPPETQYF.

The genes are TRBV28 and TRBJ2-5; 13 positions match TRBD2. With V trimmed by 6 bases and J by 5 bases, 9 bases remained unmatched. Germline lookup yields CDR1 MDHEN and CDR2 SYDVKM. This CDR3 is built from 16 residues. The CDR3 region is CASRSQLAGGSETQYF. The CDR3 coding sequence is TGTGCCAGCAGGTCTCAACTAGCGGGGGGGTCGGAGACCCAGTACTTC.

This clone was recorded once. The V gene is TRBV5-1, the J gene TRBJ1-1; 10 nucleotides align to TRBD1. The CDR3 is 14 amino acids. V shed 3 bases and J 4 bases; nucleotides not matched to a gene: 3. Germline V CDR1 and CDR2: SGHRS, YFSETQ. CDR3 coding DNA: TGCGCCAGCAGCTCCGGACAGGGGGTCACTGAAGCTTTCTTT. It encodes CASSSGQGVTEAFF. The full variable domain, in which reference TRBV5-1 and TRBJ1-1 provide the parts outside the CDR3, is KAGVTQTPRYLIKTRGQQVTLSCSPISGHRSVSWYQQTPGQGLQFLFEYFSETQRNKGNFPGRFSGRQFSNSRSEMNVSTLELGDSALYLCASSSGQGVTEAFFGQGTRLTVV.

The V gene is TRBV19, the J gene TRBJ1-2, with D hard to call. Trimming removed 3 bases from V and 8 bases from J, with 10 bases in between. CDR1 is LNHDA, CDR2 SQIVND, per germline (reference sequence). This CDR3 is built from 12 residues. CDR3 sequence: CASSIGVGGYTF. CDR3 coding DNA: TGTGCCAGTAGTATCGGGGTAGGCGGCTACACCTTC.

The rearrangement links TRBV7-2 to TRBJ2-5, with a weak D call TRBD1 (6 bases). Between the trimmed V and J ends, which lost 7 bases and 3 bases, there was a span of 15 bases. CDR3 length equals 14 residues. Germline V gives CDR1 SGHTA, CDR2 FQGNSA. The CDR3 loop is CASTRYRTEETQYF. CDR3 bases: TGTGCCAGCACCAGATACCGGACAGAAGAGACCCAGTACTTC.

CDR3 in DNA: TGTGCCAGCAGACCCCTGGCGGGAGGGGCCACCGGGGAGCTGTTTTTT. Its translation: CASRPLAGGATGELFF. The V gene is TRBV11-2, the J gene TRBJ2-2; TRBD2 aligns across 9 bases. The CDR3 consists of 16 residues. Per germline, CDR1 SGHAT and CDR2 FQNNGV. Trimming cost V 6 bases and J 4 bases; bases outside gene matches: 9.

The gene calls are TRBV7-2 and TRBJ1-1, with 7 bases lining up with TRBD1. In germline, CDR1 is SGHTA, CDR2 FQGNSA. This CDR3 has 16 amino acids. J was trimmed by 2 bases and V by 4 bases; bases with no gene match: 10. The CDR3 DNA reads TGTGCCAGCAGCTCACCGGGACAGCCTACCAACACTGAAGCTTTCTTT. Protein: CASSSPGQPTNTEAFF.

This clone showed up just a few times. The J gene is TRBJ1-2, the V gene TRBV28, with D perhaps matching TRBD1 (5 bases). The V and J ends lost 7 bases and 8 bases respectively, with 17 bases between them. Germline V lookup: CDR1 MDHEN, CDR2 SYDVKM. The CDR3 totals 13 residues. The CDR3 coding sequence is TGTGCCAGCAACGATTATAGGGGTGGCGGCTACACCTTC. Amino acids: CASNDYRGGGYTF.

V is TRBV2 and J is TRBJ2-7, with 8 bases identical to TRBD1. The CDR3 loop spans 15 amino acids. Germline CDR1 SNHLY, CDR2 FYNNEI. V gave up 4 bases and J gave up 0 bases; unmatched junction bases: 5. The chain's CDR3 is CASSGQGPLSYEQYF. DNA of the CDR3: TGTGCCAGCAGTGGACAGGGGCCCCTCTCCTACGAGCAGTACTTC. The full variable domain, completed using reference TRBV2 and TRBJ2-7, is EPEVTQTPSHQVTQMGQEVILRCVPISNHLYFYWYRQILGQKVEFLVSFYNNEISEKSEIFDDQFSVERPDGSNFTLKIRSTKLEDSAMYFCASSGQGPLSYEQYFGPGTRLTVT.

This chain connects TRBV5-1 to TRBJ1-1; D is undetermined. With 1 base removed from V and 4 bases from J, the gap between germline ends came to 11 bases. The V gene's germline CDR1 is SGHRS and CDR2 YFSETQ. CDR3 length equals 14 residues. This chain's CDR3 is CASSLSPPSTEAFF. The CDR3 coding sequence is TGCGCCAGCAGCTTGAGCCCCCCGAGCACTGAAGCTTTCTTT.

The chain is built from TRBV7-2 and TRBJ2-3; TRBD2 aligns across 12 bases. Germline loops: CDR1 SGHTA, CDR2 FQGNSA. The J segment lost 1 base and the V segment lost 5 bases, leaving 4 bases of the junction unmatched. The length of the CDR3 is 16 residues. The CDR3 sequence is CASSRTSGMGTDTQYF. CDR3 coding DNA: TGTGCCAGCAGCCGGACTAGCGGGATGGGCACAGATACGCAGTATTTT.

The genes are TRBV27 and TRBJ1-5, with 7 bases lining up with TRBD1. Germline lookup yields CDR1 MNHEY and CDR2 SMNVEV (reference sequence). The length of the CDR3 is 14 residues. V lost 3 bases and J lost 7; bases outside the gene matches: 6. The CDR3 nucleotides are TGTGCCAGCAGTTTCAGGCAGGGGGACCAGCCCCAGCATTTT. Encoded protein: CASSFRQGDQPQHF.

The rearrangement links TRBV28 to TRBJ1-1; 12 positions agree with TRBD1. The CDR3 runs to 15 residues. CDR1 MDHEN and CDR2 SYDVKM come from the germline V gene. V lost 2 bases to trimming and J lost 10 bases; unmatched junction nucleotides: 8. The CDR3 coding sequence is TGTGCCAGCAGTTTAGGTTGGGGGGACAGGGGGCGAGCTTTCTTT. It yields the protein CASSLGWGDRGRAFF. Full variable domain (outside the CDR3, taken from reference TRBV28 and TRBJ1-1): DVKVTQSSRYLVKRTGEKVFLECVQDMDHENMFWYRQDPGLGLRLIYFSYDVKMKEKGDIPEGYSVSREKKERFSLILESASTNQTSMYLCASSLGWGDRGRAFFGQGTRLTVV.

The rearrangement uses TRBV29-1 and TRBJ1-2; D call uncertain. The CDR3 has 11 amino acids. Germline CDR1 reads SQVTM; CDR2 reads ANQGSEA. V gave up 4 bases and J gave up 2 bases, with 5 bases separating them. The CDR3 nucleotides read TGCAGCGTTGGAGGAAACTATGGCTACACCTTC. Its translation is CSVGGNYGYTF.

The rearrangement uses TRBV21-1 and TRBJ2-3; the table assigns TRBD2, which was not confirmed against the DNA. TRBV21-1 is tagged as a pseudogene. There are 18 residues in the CDR3. CDR3 amino acids: CASSKTGSTPILTDTQYF. In DNA, the CDR3 is TGTGCCAGCAGCAAAACGGGGTCGACTCCCATCCTCACAGATACGCAGTATTTT.

The V and J genes are TRBV3-1 (or the pseudogene TRBV3-2) and TRBJ1-1; D is perhaps TRBD1 (6 bases). The V gene lost 7 bases and the J gene lost 4 bases, with 13 bases spanning the gap. Per germline, CDR1 LGHDT and CDR2 YNNKEL (reference sequence). The CDR3 consists of 13 residues. DNA for the CDR3: TGTGCCAGCAACTTCAGGGGAAGCACTGAAGCTTTCTTT. Translation: CASNFRGSTEAFF.

The chain couples TRBV28 to TRBJ2-3, with 7 bases matching TRBD2. CDR1 is MDHEN and CDR2 is SYDVKM in the germline V gene. V lost 3 bases to trimming and J lost 3 bases; unmatched junction nucleotides: 6. The CDR3 covers 15 residues. The CDR3 region is CASSLGGVRTDTQYF. CDR3 DNA sequence: TGTGCCAGCAGTTTGGGGGGGGTAAGAACAGATACGCAGTATTTT.

This chain joins TRBV13 and TRBJ2-5, with 11 bases that match TRBD2. V lost 3 bases to trimming and J lost 5 bases; unmatched junction nucleotides: 14. The CDR3 sequence is 18 residues long. The germline V gene encodes CDR1 PRHDT and CDR2 FYEKMQ (reference sequence). CDR3 amino acids: CASSFSLAGGGAGETQYF. DNA of the CDR3: TGTGCCAGCAGCTTTTCGCTAGCGGGAGGAGGGGCCGGGGAGACCCAGTACTTC.

CDR3 in amino acids: CASSVSAGPLYEQYF. The CDR3 DNA is TGTGCCAGCAGCGTATCGGCGGGACCCCTCTACGAGCAGTACTTC. V and J are TRBV9 and TRBJ2-7; maybe TRBD2 (6 bases). Trimming left V 1 base short and J 3 bases short, with 14 bases between. This CDR3 has 15 amino acids. Germline values: CDR1 SGDLS, CDR2 YYNGEE.

The chain recombines TRBV6-2 or TRBV6-3 with TRBJ2-3; TRBD1 is a possible D gene (5 bases). The CDR3 consists of 14 residues. Trimming pared 2 bases from V and 3 bases from J, leaving 9 bases between. CDR1 and CDR2 from the germline V gene are MNHEY and SVGEGT. CDR3 DNA: TGTGCCAGCAGTTACGGGCAGGGAACAGATACGCAGTATTTT. It yields the protein CASSYGQGTDTQYF.

This clone appeared once. V usage is TRBV6-5 and J usage is TRBJ2-7, with a tentative D call TRBD2 (5 bases). Trimming removed 6 bases at V and 5 bases at J, with 17 bases between. Per the germline V gene, CDR1 is MNHEY and CDR2 is SVGAGI. The CDR3 extends over 14 amino acids. The CDR3: CASSSFGGRNEQYF. CDR3 nucleotide sequence: TGTGCCAGCAGCTCCTTCGGCGGGCGGAACGAGCAGTACTTC.

This clone has a handful of counts. The chain couples TRBV11-3 to TRBJ2-3; 14 bases agree with TRBD2. The CDR3 is 20 residues long. The trim removed 4 bases at V and 2 bases at J, leaving 14 bases unmatched. CDR1 and CDR2 (germline): SGHNT, YENEEA. CDR3: CASSSTSGGADRKFTDTQYF. CDR3 nucleotides: TGTGCCAGCAGCTCGACTAGCGGGGGGGCCGACCGAAAGTTCACAGATACGCAGTATTTT.